These 19 T cell receptor beta chains share one sample of origin, sequenced in a study of cytomegalovirus exposure and HLA in healthy donors. Primers: 60 Vbeta forward and 13 Jbeta reverse. Method: immunoSEQ multiplex PCR; TCRdb's copy keeps in-frame clones and lacks some. The sample consists of some 220,000 clones, over 70% of them appearing once. Input material: PBMCs. The receptors shown here come from a woman between 55 and 75 years old in good health and CMV-seropositive.

The chain links TRBV19 to TRBJ2-5; TRBD1 matches 8 bases. Germline assignment: CDR1 LNHDA and CDR2 SQIVND (reference sequence). The CDR3 sequence is 14 residues long. V shed 5 bases, J shed 4 bases, and the junction held 6 bases outside the gene matches. DNA for the CDR3: TGTGCCAGTAGTCCCGGACAGGGCGGAGAGACCCAGTACTTC. It yields the protein CASSPGQGGETQYF.

The chain uses TRBV2 and TRBJ2-2; D may be TRBD1 (6 bases). Trimming left V 7 bases short and J 4 bases short, with 10 bases between. The CDR3 covers 13 residues. Germline V gene lookup returns CDR1 SNHLY and CDR2 FYNNEI. For the CDR3, the DNA is TGTGCCAGCACCAGGGGACCCACCGGGGAGCTGTTTTTT. Translated: CASTRGPTGELFF.

The chain couples TRBV23-1 to TRBJ2-2, with D perhaps matching TRBD1 (5 bases). TRBV23-1 is sorted into the ORF group, with uncertain function. V was cut by 4 bases and J by 0 bases, with 12 bases left in between. The CDR3 runs to 16 residues. CDR3 DNA: TGCGCCAGCAGTCCCCCCACAGGAGCGAACACCGGGGAGCTGTTTTTT. As protein: CASSPPTGANTGELFF.

DNA for the CDR3: TGTGCCAGCAGCGTCTGGACTAGCGGGGGGACAGATACGCAGTATTTT. Its protein is CASSVWTSGGTDTQYF. The chain combines TRBV9 with TRBJ2-3; 14 positions agree with TRBD2. The germline CDR1 and CDR2 sequences are SGDLS and YYNGEE. The CDR3 covers 16 residues. V shed 2 bases, J shed 3 bases, and the junction held 2 bases outside the gene matches.

The chain carries TRBV15 and TRBJ2-3; D remains unclear. CDR3 length equals 13 residues. Germline CDR1 is LNHNV and CDR2 is YYDKDF (reference sequence). V gave up 5 bases and J gave up 0 bases, with 6 bases separating them. CDR3 in amino acids: CATSPASTDTQYF. CDR3 DNA: TGTGCCACCAGCCCCGCGAGCACAGATACGCAGTATTTT.

Points on this clone: Other nucleotide sequences in the sample specify the same CDR3. This chain uses TRBV18 with TRBJ2-3, with D possibly being TRBD2 (5 bases). The CDR3 has 15 residues. Germline-derived CDR1 and CDR2 are KGHSH and LQKENI. The V gene lost 0 bases and the J gene lost 0 bases, with 7 bases spanning the gap. The CDR3 here is CASSPPGLSTDTQYF. Written as DNA, the CDR3 is TGTGCCAGCTCACCACCAGGACTTAGCACAGATACGCAGTATTTT.

This clone was recorded once. The rearrangement joins TRBV6-1 to TRBJ1-3; a possible D gene is TRBD1 (5 bases). Germline V gene data show CDR1 as MNHNS and CDR2 as SASEGT. With 2 bases removed from V and 2 bases from J, the gap between germline ends came to 10 bases. CDR3 length: 15 amino acids. CDR3 in DNA: TGTGCCAGCAGTGAATCGACAGCGCCTGGAAACACCATATATTTT. Translated: CASSESTAPGNTIYF.

The sample holds a few counts of this clone. The CDR3 nucleotides read TGCGCCAGCAGCAGTAGCGGGAGGGTTCCCTACGAGCAGTACTTC. Its translation: CASSSSGRVPYEQYF. This sequence joins TRBV5-1 and TRBJ2-7; 11 positions agree with TRBD2. J lost 2 bases, V lost 4 bases, and 5 bases had no gene match. The CDR3 runs 15 residues. Germline CDR1 is SGHRS and CDR2 is YFSETQ.

The J gene is TRBJ2-7, the V gene TRBV7-2, with D possibly being TRBD2 (5 bases). The germline V gene has CDR1 SGHTA and CDR2 FQGNSA. Trimming pared 0 bases from V and 2 bases from J, leaving 20 bases between. The CDR3 covers 18 residues. The CDR3 protein is CASSLAGARMAETYEQYF. CDR3 bases: TGTGCCAGCAGCTTAGCGGGAGCCCGTATGGCGGAAACCTACGAGCAGTACTTC.

The V gene is TRBV18, the J gene TRBJ2-5, with 9 bases fitting TRBD1. The CDR3 extends over 15 amino acids. V shed 1 base and J 5 bases; nucleotides not matched to a gene: 5. Germline V gene data show CDR1 as KGHSH and CDR2 as LQKENI. The CDR3 here is CASSPRYDRGETQYF. DNA of the CDR3: TGTGCCAGCTCACCACGATACGACAGGGGGGAGACCCAGTACTTC.

This chain links TRBV30 with TRBJ2-5, with D perhaps matching TRBD2 (6 bases). TRBJ2-7 matches the DNA end more closely, so the J call is doubtful. Germline values: CDR1 GTSNPN, CDR2 SVGIG (reference sequence). The CDR3 spans 12 residues. The CDR3 loop reads CAWTGDPYEQYF. For the CDR3, the DNA is TGTGCCTGGACGGGGGACCCCTACGAGCAGTACTTC.

This chain connects TRBV4-1 to TRBJ2-3; 7 bases fit TRBD1. J gave up 0 bases and V 5 bases, and 5 bases lay outside the gene matches. Germline lookup yields CDR1 MGHRA and CDR2 YSYEKL. The CDR3 contains 15 residues. The CDR3 region is CASSTVQGSTDTQYF. In nucleotides, the CDR3 is TGCGCCAGCAGCACCGTACAGGGGAGCACAGATACGCAGTATTTT.

The chain employs TRBV7-8 and TRBJ2-2, with a possible D match to TRBD2 (6 bases). The CDR3 contains 16 residues. Per germline, CDR1 SGHVS and CDR2 FQNEAQ. Trimming took off 7 bases at V and 2 bases at J, with 17 bases between the two ends. CDR3 residues: CASKYPPGANTGELFF. The CDR3 nucleotides are TGTGCCAGCAAGTATCCTCCGGGAGCTAACACCGGGGAGCTGTTTTTT.

V usage is TRBV2 and J usage is TRBJ2-1, with TRBD2 matching over 10 bases. With V trimmed by 8 bases and J by 5 bases, 6 bases remained unmatched. The germline V gene encodes CDR1 SNHLY and CDR2 FYNNEI. The CDR3 totals 14 residues. CDR3 loop: CASPGLAKNNEQFF. CDR3 DNA: TGTGCCAGCCCGGGACTAGCGAAGAACAATGAGCAGTTCTTC.

There are a few counts of this clone. The rearrangement links TRBV10-3 to TRBJ1-5; TRBD1 aligns across 8 bases. V was clipped by 2 bases and J by 3 bases; unmatched bases: 6. Germline-derived CDR1 and CDR2 are ENHRY and SYGVKD. The CDR3 is 16 amino acids. CDR3 protein: CAISERGDRNNQPQHF. CDR3 bases: TGTGCCATCAGTGAGAGGGGGGACAGGAACAATCAGCCCCAGCATTTT.

V is TRBV18 and J is TRBJ1-6; no clear D. V lost 2 bases and J 10 bases, leaving 15 bases between the germline ends. CDR1 is KGHSH, CDR2 LQKENI, per germline. The CDR3 consists of 15 residues. In DNA, the CDR3 is TGTGCCAGCTCACCAAAGGAGGCTCAGGTCTCACCCCTCCACTTT. Translation gives CASSPKEAQVSPLHF.

This chain joins TRBV5-6 and TRBJ2-3, with no clear D. Trimming pared 0 bases from V and 4 bases from J, leaving 9 bases between. The CDR3 consists of 14 residues. The germline CDR1 and CDR2 sequences are SGHDT and YYEEEE. In DNA form, the CDR3 reads TGTGCCAGCAGCTTGGAAATGGGCTCAGATACGCAGTATTTT. Translation: CASSLEMGSDTQYF.

The chain links TRBV18 to TRBJ1-2; 7 nucleotides line up with TRBD1. Germline V gives CDR1 KGHSH, CDR2 LQKENI. The CDR3 totals 13 residues. V shed 2 bases and J 8 bases; nucleotides not matched to a gene: 5. The CDR3 DNA follows: TGTGCCAGCTCACCAGTAGGGGGCAGAGGCTACACCTTC. Translated: CASSPVGGRGYTF.

This chain links TRBV28 with TRBJ1-4; D ambiguous. V was pared by 6 bases and J by 4 bases, with 6 bases between. Germline loops: CDR1 MDHEN, CDR2 SYDVKM. The CDR3 loop spans 12 amino acids. The CDR3 sequence: CASREYNEKLFF. CDR3 bases: TGTGCCAGCAGGGAGTATAATGAAAAACTGTTTTTT.